Below, one T cell receptor (beta chain) is given with its context. Antigen unknown. All of the isolated RNA was reverse transcribed, so expressed TCRB transcripts were sequenced. Some clones are missing from TCRdb's copy, which holds only in-frame ones; the method was immunoSEQ multiplex PCR. This table has around 250,000 clones, over 11% appearing once. These data come from a study of beta chain features in type 1 diabetes. Findings and limits, study-wide: TCRB CDR3s from Type 1 diabetes patients were moderately but significantly shorter in all four CD4+ subsets.

V was clipped by 0 bases and J by 3 bases, with 12 bases between them. Germline loops: CDR1 MGHRA, CDR2 YSYEKL. CDR3 length: 16 amino acids. The receptor was isolated from a man aged 30 to 39 with type 1 diabetes. The sample comprised naive CD4+ T cells from blood. This chain joins TRBV4-1 and TRBJ1-3, with D hard to call. DNA for the CDR3: TGCGCCAGCAGCCAAGAACGGACCGGGGTTGGAAACACCATATATTTT. It encodes CASSQERTGVGNTIYF.